This T cell receptor (beta chain) was captured by sequencing in a study of blood T cell repertoires in COVID-19. The J segment lost 9 bases and the V segment lost 7 bases, leaving 15 bases of the junction unmatched. The CDR3 is 17 amino acids. Germline V lookup: CDR1 ENHRY, CDR2 SYGVKD. Produced via immunoSEQ multiplex PCR; TCRdb's table is partial and in-frame only. This table holds 300,000 to 350,000 clones, around 91% found once. The source is a woman in her late teens or twenties who had recovered from COVID-19. The V gene is TRBV10-3, the J gene TRBJ2-1, with 13 bases fitting TRBD2. The specimen sequenced was peripheral blood. Here the CDR3 reads CAITAVGLAGSSGEQFF. For the CDR3, the DNA is TGTGCCATCACCGCCGTGGGACTAGCGGGATCCTCGGGTGAGCAGTTCTTC.